The entry that follows covers one T cell receptor beta chain sequence. Germline CDR1 reads SGHDT; CDR2 reads YYEEEE. V lost 5 bases to trimming and J lost 4 bases; unmatched junction nucleotides: 9. This CDR3 region has 15 residues. The data derive from a study of OX40 agonist ivuxolimab in advanced cancers. Libraries were prepared by immunoSEQ multiplex PCR; TCRdb keeps only in-frame clonotypes and omits some of them. The data show tens of thousands of clones, over 80% seen once. The receptor's source is an adult with an advanced solid tumor such as melanoma, head and neck, liver or kidney cancer. The V and J genes are TRBV5-6 and TRBJ2-7, with 10 positions matching TRBD1. The starting material was CD4+ or CD8+ T cells sorted from blood, obtained in a trial of the OX40 agonist ivuxolimab. Here the CDR3 reads CASRTGQGVAYEQYF. DNA of the CDR3: TGTGCCAGCAGGACAGGACAGGGGGTAGCTTACGAGCAGTACTTC.